This TCR beta chain was retrieved from a study of long-term antiretroviral therapy in people with HIV. Findings and limits, study-wide: Among HIV repertoires, CDR3 length ranges were narrower than those of controls. Gathering of blood took place between about 2003 and 2017, possibly under older ART regimens.

Worth noting for this clone: Its antigen is unknown.

Looked up from germline, CDR1 is SGDLS and CDR2 is YYNGEE. This CDR3 contains 15 residues. Trimming shortened V by 0 bases and J by 5 bases, and 12 bases separated the two germline ends. The libraries were made with immunoSEQ v3.0 at survey level. Sequenced by immunoSEQ multiplex PCR; TCRdb stores in-frame clones only, minus some. Of about 36,000 clones in the sample, approximately 80% were seen once. V gene TRBV9 combines with J gene TRBJ1-5; a weak D match, TRBD1 (6 bases). The sample consisted of unsorted PBMCs, taken 3.4 years after starting antiretroviral therapy. This receptor was identified in a man aged 25 to 45 with HIV. CDR3 coding DNA: TGTGCCAGCAGCGTAGCCGGGGAGGGGGATCAGCCCCAGCATTTT. Protein product: CASSVAGEGDQPQHF.